This TCR beta chain was recovered during a study of T cell responses to AZD1222 COVID-19 vaccine. The germline V gene encodes CDR1 SGHDT and CDR2 YYEEEE. The ends were cut back, 4 bases at V and 4 bases at J, with 14 bases in the middle. This CDR3 spans 14 amino acids. Libraries were prepared by immunoSEQ multiplex PCR; TCRdb keeps only in-frame clonotypes and omits some of them. The repertoire consists of about 130,000 clones, with about 93% occurring once and the leading ten covering roughly 0.9%. This TCR was recovered from an adult in good health. This sample comprised peripheral blood, obtained on day 0 of AZD1222 vaccination. This chain uses TRBV5-6 with TRBJ1-2; D unresolved. Written as DNA, the CDR3 is TGTGCCAGCAGCCCCCTGGCGGTTGTCTATGGCTACACCTTC. Amino acid sequence: CASSPLAVVYGYTF.